The rows below give T cell receptor beta chains drawn from one sample of a study of blood T cell repertoires in COVID-19. Repertoires were generated with immunoSEQ multiplex PCR, while TCRdb's copy carries only in-frame clones and drops some. Of nearly 350,000 clones listed, over 75% are singletons. Specimen: PBMCs or T cells enriched from blood (not recorded which). The origin of the receptors is a woman in her twenties or thirties who had recovered from COVID-19. CDR3s include the opening cysteine and the closing phenylalanine or tryptophan. D genes are given only for firm matches. A clone size is listed for some rows: how often the clone was seen (once, few, many), or a class if it is expanded.

TGTGCCAGTAGTATCTTGGCTAGCGGGGGGGATGAGCAGTTCTTC CASSILASGGDEQFF NA TRBD2 TRBJ2-1 TRBV19
TGCGCCAGCAGCCCGGACAGGGGCGACTCCTCTGGAAACACCATATATTTT CASSPDRGDSSGNTIYF NA TRBD1 TRBJ1-3 TRBV5-1
TGTGCCAGCTCAGGGCGGAACACTGAAGCTTTCTTT CASSGRNTEAFF NA NA TRBJ1-1 TRBV18
TGTGCCAGCAGCGCAGCGGGGACTAGCACAGATACGCAGTATTTT CASSAAGTSTDTQYF NA TRBD2 TRBJ2-3 TRBV9
TGTGCCAGCAGTCTACAGGGAAGGGAGCAGCCCCAGCATTTT CASSLQGREQPQHF NA NA TRBJ1-5 TRBV27
TGTGCCAGCAGCTTGGAACTAGCGGGAGATGAGCAGTTCTTC CASSLELAGDEQFF NA TRBD2 TRBJ2-1 TRBV7-2
TGTGCCCTCAGGGGGGTTGGCTATGGCTACACCTTC CALRGVGYGYTF NA TRBD1 TRBJ1-2 TRBV28
TGTGCCAGCAGCAAACGCCCGGGACTAGCGGGGGGAGCTGAGCAGTTCTTC CASSKRPGLAGGAEQFF NA TRBD2 TRBJ2-1 TRBV5-5
TGTGCCAGCAGGGCAGGGTCGGAAAACACCATATATTTT CASRAGSENTIYF NA NA TRBJ1-3 TRBV28
TGTGCCTGGAGACACAGGGGTAACACTGAAGCTTTCTTT CAWRHRGNTEAFF NA TRBD1 TRBJ1-1 TRBV30
TGTGCCAGCAGTCCCTTTGCAGGGTTCTATGGCTACACCTTC CASSPFAGFYGYTF NA NA TRBJ1-2 TRBV27
TGTGCCAGCAGCTTTACAGGGGCTAACACTGAAGCTTTCTTT CASSFTGANTEAFF NA TRBD1 TRBJ1-1 TRBV7-2
TGTGCCAGCAGTGAATGGGGGACAGGTACCTTCCTGAACACTGAAGCTTTCTTT CASSEWGTGTFLNTEAFF NA TRBD1 TRBJ1-1 TRBV6-1
TGTGCCAGCAACGACAGGGCCGGAGACACCATATATTTT CASNDRAGDTIYF NA TRBD1 TRBJ1-3 TRBV28
TGTGCCAGCAGTAGGGGACAGGGGAACACTGAAGCTTTCTTT CASSRGQGNTEAFF NA TRBD1 TRBJ1-1 TRBV6-4
TGCGCCAGCAGCCGGGACGGGGGGATTAACACTGAAGCTTTCTTT CASSRDGGINTEAFF NA NA TRBJ1-1 TRBV5-1
TGTGCCAGCAGCCCGGGGATCGAGGGAAACACCATATATTTT CASSPGIEGNTIYF NA NA TRBJ1-3 TRBV5-4
TGCGCCAGCAGCCAAGAAGAGCGGGCCGGACGTTTGCTGAACACTGAAGCTTTCTTT CASSQEERAGRLLNTEAFF NA NA TRBJ1-1 TRBV4-1
TGTGCCAGCAGCTTTAGTATCGCGGGGGACTACAATGAGCAGTTCTTC CASSFSIAGDYNEQFF NA TRBD2 TRBJ2-1 TRBV7-2
TGCGCCAGCAGCTCACAGGGTGTGGGCACTGAAGCTTTCTTT CASSSQGVGTEAFF NA NA TRBJ1-1 TRBV5-1
TGTGCCAGTTCCGGGACAGTTAATCAGCCCCAGCATTTT CASSGTVNQPQHF NA TRBD1 TRBJ1-5 TRBV19
TGTGCCAGCAGTGAAAGGGAGGAATCCTACTACGAGCAGTACTTC CASSEREESYYEQYF few NA TRBJ2-7 TRBV6-1
TGCGCCAGCAGCTGGACAGGGACCACAGATACGCAGTATTTT CASSWTGTTDTQYF NA TRBD1 TRBJ2-3 TRBV5-1
TGTGCCAGCAGGCTACAGAGCTCCTATAATTCACCCCTCCACTTT CASRLQSSYNSPLHF NA NA TRBJ1-6 TRBV28
TGCGCCAGCAGCCAACCCGAGGGCGGTTGGACTGAAGCTTTCTTT CASSQPEGGWTEAFF NA NA TRBJ1-1 TRBV4-1
TGTGCCAGCAGTTTTACGACTAGCGGGGTGTACCAAGAGACCCAGTACTTC CASSFTTSGVYQETQYF NA TRBD2 TRBJ2-5 TRBV28
TGTGCCAGCAGCTTTTCATCAGGGGATGGCTACACCTTC CASSFSSGDGYTF once NA TRBJ1-2 TRBV7-6
TGTGCCAGCTCAACCCGACAGGGGGCGAACACTGAAGCTTTCTTT CASSTRQGANTEAFF NA TRBD1 TRBJ1-1 TRBV18
TGTGCCAGTTCTACAGGGGAACTTGGACAGCCCCAGCATTTT CASSTGELGQPQHF few TRBD1 TRBJ1-5 TRBV6-5
TGTGCCAGCAGTGACGAGCACAGGGGGGGGACCGGGGAGCTGTTTTTT CASSDEHRGGTGELFF NA NA TRBJ2-2 TRBV2
TGTGCCAGCAGCTTAGGGGACGGGACAGATAATCAGCCCCAGCATTTT CASSLGDGTDNQPQHF NA TRBD1 TRBJ1-5 TRBV7-9
TGTGCCAGCAGCTTAGAGCGGGGAGCCTACGAGCAGTACTTC CASSLERGAYEQYF NA NA TRBJ2-7 TRBV11-2
TGTGCCAGCAGTGAATCAGGGGGCCGACCCGGAAACACCATATATTTT CASSESGGRPGNTIYF NA TRBD1 TRBJ1-3 TRBV2
TGTGCCAGTAGTATAGGGAGGGTACAAGACGAGACCCAGTACTTC CASSIGRVQDETQYF NA NA TRBJ2-5 TRBV19
TGTGCCAGCAGCGTAGCTCAGGGGGCCAGTGATGAAAAACTGTTTTTT CASSVAQGASDEKLFF NA TRBD1 TRBJ1-4 TRBV9
TGTGCCAGCAGTTTAACCTACACAGGGGATTGGGACACTGAAGCTTTCTTT CASSLTYTGDWDTEAFF NA TRBD1 TRBJ1-1 TRBV27
TGTGCCAGCAGCAACCGACAGGTTTATAATTCACCCCTCCACTTT CASSNRQVYNSPLHF NA NA TRBJ1-6 TRBV11-2
TGCAGCGTTGCGGGACAGAACACAGATACGCAGTATTTT CSVAGQNTDTQYF NA TRBD1 TRBJ2-3 TRBV29-1
TGTGCCAGCAGCCACGGGACTAGCGGGTACTACGAGCAGTACTTC CASSHGTSGYYEQYF once TRBD2 TRBJ2-7 TRBV14
TGTGCCAGCAGTGAATCGGGGACAGGGTGGAGCACCATATATTTT CASSESGTGWSTIYF NA TRBD1 TRBJ1-3 TRBV6-1
TGTGCCAGCAGACTTATTGCCCCCAGGGTGCACGAGCAGTACTTC CASRLIAPRVHEQYF NA NA TRBJ2-7 TRBV27
TGCGCCAGCAGCTCCCTCCCGGGGGGGGAGGCAGATACGCAGTATTTT CASSSLPGGEADTQYF NA TRBD2 TRBJ2-3 TRBV5-1
TGTGCCAGCAGCTTGAAGCTGGGGTCTAGCGGTGAGACCCAGTACTTC CASSLKLGSSGETQYF NA TRBD2 TRBJ2-5 TRBV5-4
TGTGCCAGCAGTTTATCCGCAGGCAACGGAGCCAAAAACATTCAGTACTTC CASSLSAGNGAKNIQYF NA NA TRBJ2-4 TRBV27
TGTGCCAGCAGCGTGGGTGAGGCGGGGGGCTACACCTTC CASSVGEAGGYTF NA NA TRBJ1-2 TRBV5-6
TGTGCCAGCAGCCTCTTAGCGGGGACGATCCAGAATACGCAGTATTTT CASSLLAGTIQNTQYF NA TRBD2 TRBJ2-3 TRBV14
TGTGCCAGCAGCAATTTGACAGGGGGGATCACAGATACGCAGTATTTT CASSNLTGGITDTQYF NA NA TRBJ2-3 TRBV21-1
TGTGCCAGCAGCCCCGGCCCGGGGGGCTACACCTTC CASSPGPGGYTF NA NA TRBJ1-2 TRBV7-2